This TCR beta chain was documented in a study of T cells after yellow fever vaccination. Universal primer sites and UMIs were introduced during 5'RACE template-switching synthesis of TCR cDNA. Using its own MiXCR run on the 5' RACE reads, TCRdb lists one record per CDR3 protein. The table has tens of thousands of distinct CDR3 sequences, almost 8% seen once. Germline values: CDR1 MNHEY, CDR2 SMNVEV (reference sequence). This CDR3 spans 15 amino acids. After removal of 3 bases from V and 6 bases from J, the junction contained 8 bases not matched to a gene. This clonotype was counted only a few times. This chain links TRBV27 with TRBJ2-3; 8 positions agree with TRBD1. This TCR derives from a man under 40 who received the YFV17D yellow fever vaccine. Specimen: CD8+ T cells sorted from PBMCs, collected on the day of the yellow fever booster vaccination. The CDR3 here is CASSFQGADWDTQYF. Written as DNA, the CDR3 is TGTGCCAGCAGTTTCCAGGGGGCGGATTGGGATACGCAGTATTTT.